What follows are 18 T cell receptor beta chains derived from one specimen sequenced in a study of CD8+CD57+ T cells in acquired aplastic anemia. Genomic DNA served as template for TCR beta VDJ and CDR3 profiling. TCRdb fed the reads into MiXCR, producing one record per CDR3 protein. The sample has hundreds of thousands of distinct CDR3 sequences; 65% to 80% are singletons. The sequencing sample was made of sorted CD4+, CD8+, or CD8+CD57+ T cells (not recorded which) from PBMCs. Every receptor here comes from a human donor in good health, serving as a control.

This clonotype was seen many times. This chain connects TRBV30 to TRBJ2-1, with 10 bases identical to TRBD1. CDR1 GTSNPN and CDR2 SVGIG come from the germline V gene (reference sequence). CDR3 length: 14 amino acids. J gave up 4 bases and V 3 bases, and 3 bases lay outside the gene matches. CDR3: CAWRGTGEYNEQFF. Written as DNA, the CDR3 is TGTGCCTGGAGAGGGACAGGGGAATACAATGAGCAGTTCTTC.

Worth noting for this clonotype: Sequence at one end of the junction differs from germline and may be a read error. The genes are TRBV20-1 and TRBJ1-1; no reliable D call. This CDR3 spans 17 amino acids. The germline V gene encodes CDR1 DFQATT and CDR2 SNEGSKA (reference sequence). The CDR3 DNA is TGCAGTGGGAGGGAGCGCACAGATACGCGGGCTTGGACTGAAGCTCTCTTT. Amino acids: CSGRERTDTRAWTEALF.

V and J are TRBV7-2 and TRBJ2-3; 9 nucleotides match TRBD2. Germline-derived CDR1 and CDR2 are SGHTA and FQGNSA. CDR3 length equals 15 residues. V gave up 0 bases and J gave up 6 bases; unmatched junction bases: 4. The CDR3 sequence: CASSLASGSSDTQYF. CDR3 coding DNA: TGTGCCAGCAGCTTAGCTAGCGGGAGCTCTGATACGCAGTATTTT.

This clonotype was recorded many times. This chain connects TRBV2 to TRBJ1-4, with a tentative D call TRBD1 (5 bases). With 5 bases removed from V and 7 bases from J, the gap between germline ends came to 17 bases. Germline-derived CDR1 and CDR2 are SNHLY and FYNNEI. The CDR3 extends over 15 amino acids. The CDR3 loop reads CASSPIPRAGEKLFF. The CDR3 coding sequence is TGTGCCAGCAGTCCCATACCCAGGGCGGGTGAAAAACTGTTTTTT.

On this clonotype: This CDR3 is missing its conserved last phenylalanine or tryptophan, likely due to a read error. The chain's CDR3 is CAGSPTESTAQYL. For the CDR3, the DNA is TGTGCCGGCAGCCCGACTGAGTCCACCGCACAGTACCTC. The chain uses TRBV15 and TRBJ2-7; D ambiguous. The V gene lost 11 bases and the J gene lost 10 bases, with 24 bases spanning the gap. The length of the CDR3 is 13 residues. Per the germline V gene, CDR1 is LNHNV and CDR2 is YYDKDF (reference sequence).

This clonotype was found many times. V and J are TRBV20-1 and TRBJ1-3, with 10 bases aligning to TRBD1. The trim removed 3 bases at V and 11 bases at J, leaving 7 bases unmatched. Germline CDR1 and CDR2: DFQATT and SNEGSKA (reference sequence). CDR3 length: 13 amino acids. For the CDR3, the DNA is TGCAGTGCTAGGGTGGGGACAGGGGAATCCATATATTTT. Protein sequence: CSARVGTGESIYF.

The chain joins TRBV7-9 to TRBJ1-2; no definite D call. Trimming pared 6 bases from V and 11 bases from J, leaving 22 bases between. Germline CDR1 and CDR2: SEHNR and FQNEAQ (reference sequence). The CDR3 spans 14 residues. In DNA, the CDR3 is TGTGCCAGCAGTCCAGCAAGTCATAACTATGAGTACACCTTC. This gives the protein CASSPASHNYEYTF.

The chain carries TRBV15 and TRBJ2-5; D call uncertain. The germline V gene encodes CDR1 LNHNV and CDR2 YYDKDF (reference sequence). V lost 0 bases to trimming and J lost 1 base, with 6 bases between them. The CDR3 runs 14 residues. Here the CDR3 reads CATSRDPAQETQYF. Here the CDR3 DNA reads TGTGCCACCAGCAGAGATCCAGCCCAAGAGACCCAGTACTTC.

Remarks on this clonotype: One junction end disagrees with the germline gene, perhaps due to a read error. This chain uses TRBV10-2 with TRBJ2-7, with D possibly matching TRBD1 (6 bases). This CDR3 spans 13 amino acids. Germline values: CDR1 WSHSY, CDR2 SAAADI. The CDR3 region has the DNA TGTGCCAGCAGTCTCAGTGGCAGGGGAGAGCAGTACTTC. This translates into CASSLSGRGEQYF.

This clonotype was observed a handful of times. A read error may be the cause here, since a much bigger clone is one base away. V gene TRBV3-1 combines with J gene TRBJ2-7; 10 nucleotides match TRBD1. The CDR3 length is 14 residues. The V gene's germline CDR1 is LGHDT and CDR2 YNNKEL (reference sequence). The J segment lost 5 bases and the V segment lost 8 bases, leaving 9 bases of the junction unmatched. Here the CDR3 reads CASGTWTGGNEQYF. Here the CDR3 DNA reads TGTGCCAGCGGCACCTGGACAGGGGGGAACGAGCAGTACTTC.

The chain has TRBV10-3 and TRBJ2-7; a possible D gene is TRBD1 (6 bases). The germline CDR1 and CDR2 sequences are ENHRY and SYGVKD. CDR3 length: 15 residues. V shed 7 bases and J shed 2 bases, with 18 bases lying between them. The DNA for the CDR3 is TGTGCCATCAAAAACCACGGGACAAGCACCTACGAGCAGTACTTC. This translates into CAIKNHGTSTYEQYF.

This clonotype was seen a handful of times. This CDR3 is CASSLAIGEQYV. CDR3 bases: TGTGCCAGCAGCTTAGCGATCGGAGAGCAGTACGTC. V is TRBV7-2 and J is TRBJ2-7; D is unclear. The germline gives CDR1 SGHTA, CDR2 FQGNSA. Trimming removed 0 bases at V and 7 bases at J, with 7 bases between. This CDR3 contains 12 residues.

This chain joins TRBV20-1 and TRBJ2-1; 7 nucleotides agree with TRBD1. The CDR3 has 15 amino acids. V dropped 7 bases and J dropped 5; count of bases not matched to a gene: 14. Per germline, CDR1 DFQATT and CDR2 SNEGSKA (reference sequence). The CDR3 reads CSVALGEGQNNEQFF. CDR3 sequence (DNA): TGCAGTGTGGCATTGGGTGAGGGACAGAACAATGAGCAGTTCTTC.

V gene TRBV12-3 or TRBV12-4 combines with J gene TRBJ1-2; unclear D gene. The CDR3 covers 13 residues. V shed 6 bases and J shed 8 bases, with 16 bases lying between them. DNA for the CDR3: TGTGCCAGCAGCCGAGAGCGTGGGTACGGCTACACCTTC. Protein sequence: CASSRERGYGYTF.

The CDR3: CATSTRAGGEETQYF. The CDR3 DNA follows: TGTGCCACCAGCACGAGGGCTGGCGGGGAAGAGACGCAGTATTTT. The gene calls are TRBV15 and TRBJ2-5; TRBD2 might be the D (6 bases). The J call is uncertain, as TRBJ2-3 better fits the DNA end. Germline loops: CDR1 LNHNV, CDR2 YYDKDF (reference sequence). The CDR3 length is 15 residues.

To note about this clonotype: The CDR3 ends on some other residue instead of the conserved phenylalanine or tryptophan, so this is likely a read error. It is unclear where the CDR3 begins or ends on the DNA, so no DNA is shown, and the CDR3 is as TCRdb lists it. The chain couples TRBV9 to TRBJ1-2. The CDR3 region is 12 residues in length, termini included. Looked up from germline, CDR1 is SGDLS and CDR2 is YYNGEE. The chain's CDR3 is CASSLGTSGYTL.

The CDR3 region is CASSLQGTNYGYTF. The CDR3 DNA sequence: TGTGCCAGCAGCTTACAGGGAACTAACTATGGCTACACCTTC. The chain couples TRBV5-4 to TRBJ1-2; D is possibly TRBD1 (6 bases). Germline V gene data show CDR1 as SGHNT and CDR2 as YYREEE (reference sequence). V dropped 2 bases and J dropped 0 bases, with 8 bases sitting between them. CDR3 size: 14 residues.

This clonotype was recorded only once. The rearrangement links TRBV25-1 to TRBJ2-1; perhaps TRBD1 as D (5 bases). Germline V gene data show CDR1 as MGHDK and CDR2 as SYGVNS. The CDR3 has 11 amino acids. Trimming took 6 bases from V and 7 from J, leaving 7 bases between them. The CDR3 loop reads CASRQENEQFF. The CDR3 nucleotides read TGTGCCAGCAGACAGGAGAATGAGCAGTTCTTC. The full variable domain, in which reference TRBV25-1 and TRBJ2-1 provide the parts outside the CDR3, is EADIYQTPRYLVIGTGKKITLECSQTMGHDKMYWYQQDPGMELHLIHYSYGVNSTEKGDLSSESTVSRIRTEHFPLTLESARPSHTSQYLCASRQENEQFFGPGTRLTVL.